One and the same sample provided the 9 T cell receptor beta chains below, sequenced in a study of control samples from healthy donors and cancer patients. Profiling relied on immunoSEQ multiplex PCR, and the TCRdb table lists in-frame clones only, not all of them. This sample carries roughly 98,000 clones, approximately 78% of them seen once, and the ten largest clones take around 9.5%. The source material was blood. The receptor set was obtained from a woman aged 55 to 70 in good health.

The chain combines TRBV11-2 with TRBJ1-1; no clear D. CDR3 length: 15 residues. CDR1 is SGHAT, CDR2 FQNNGV, per germline. With 5 bases removed from V and 5 bases from J, the gap between germline ends came to 18 bases. CDR3 in DNA: TGTGCCAGCAGCCCGTCCACCCTGCCCCTGACTGAAGCTTTCTTT. It is translated as CASSPSTLPLTEAFF.

In this sample, this clone turned up once. The gene calls are TRBV2 and TRBJ1-2; no clear D gene. The CDR3 loop spans 14 amino acids. From germline, CDR1 is SNHLY and CDR2 FYNNEI. Trimming pared 1 base from V and 4 bases from J, leaving 10 bases between. CDR3: CASSEGRLSYGYTF. In nucleotides, the CDR3 is TGTGCCAGCAGTGAAGGACGGCTAAGCTATGGCTACACCTTC.

This sequence joins TRBV19 and TRBJ2-2; 11 nucleotides line up with TRBD2. V shed 1 base and J 2 bases; nucleotides not matched to a gene: 6. Germline V gene lookup returns CDR1 LNHDA and CDR2 SQIVND (reference sequence). This CDR3 comprises 18 residues. The DNA of the CDR3 is TGTGCCAGTAGTATAGGGGGACTAGCGGTTACCAACACCGGGGAGCTGTTTTTT. It yields the protein CASSIGGLAVTNTGELFF.

The DNA of the CDR3 is TGTGCCAGCAGTTACAGGGGGCGTAGGGATCAGCCCCAGCATTTT. Translating it yields CASSYRGRRDQPQHF. The chain is built from TRBV27 and TRBJ1-5, with 9 bases identical to TRBD1. The CDR3 has 15 amino acids. With V trimmed by 4 bases and J by 5 bases, 6 bases remained unmatched. The germline V gene has CDR1 MNHEY and CDR2 SMNVEV (reference sequence).

The CDR3 bases are TGTGCCAGCTCACCAGTACTAGCGGGAGTGAAAGATACGCAGTATTTT. This translates into CASSPVLAGVKDTQYF. The chain has TRBV18 and TRBJ2-3; TRBD2 matches 11 bases. The CDR3 contains 16 residues. Germline values: CDR1 KGHSH, CDR2 LQKENI. V was pared by 2 bases and J by 5 bases, with 6 bases of the junction left unmatched.

The chain has TRBV20-1 and TRBJ2-7; no definite D call. V was pared by 3 bases and J by 5 bases, with 5 bases between. CDR1 and CDR2 (germline): DFQATT, SNEGSKA (reference sequence). The CDR3 is 10 amino acids. The CDR3 here is CSASWHEQYF. As DNA, the CDR3 is TGCAGTGCTAGTTGGCACGAGCAGTACTTC.

The genes are TRBV5-6 and TRBJ2-3; D possibly corresponds to TRBD1 (7 bases). Trimming cost V 4 bases and J 2 bases, with 14 bases left between them. Germline V gives CDR1 SGHDT, CDR2 YYEEEE. This CDR3 has 15 amino acids. Here the CDR3 DNA reads TGTGCCAGCAGCGCGGGACAGTTATTCACAGATACGCAGTATTTT. Amino acids: CASSAGQLFTDTQYF.

This clone showed up many times. The same CDR3 also results from other DNA sequences found in this sample. The V and J genes are TRBV18 and TRBJ1-1, with unresolved D. The CDR3 is made up of 13 amino acids. Germline assignment: CDR1 KGHSH and CDR2 LQKENI. V lost 1 base to trimming and J lost 2 bases, with 5 bases between them. The CDR3 DNA is TGTGCCAGCTCACCACAGGGTAACACTGAAGCTTTCTTT. This gives the protein CASSPQGNTEAFF. The full variable domain, in which reference TRBV18 and TRBJ1-1 provide the parts outside the CDR3, is NAGVMQNPRHLVRRRGQEARLRCSPMKGHSHVYWYRQLPEEGLKFMVYLQKENIIDESGMPKERFSAEFPKEGPSILRIQQVVRGDSAAYFCASSPQGNTEAFFGQGTRLTVV.

J is TRBJ1-4 and V is TRBV27; possible D gene TRBD1, 6 bases. The ends were cut back, 4 bases at V and 8 bases at J, with 14 bases in the middle. This CDR3 region has 14 residues. Germline CDR1 reads MNHEY; CDR2 reads SMNVEV (reference sequence). CDR3 in amino acids: CASSSGDTTEKLFF. The CDR3 nucleotides are TGTGCCAGCAGTTCGGGGGACACCACGGAAAAACTGTTTTTT.